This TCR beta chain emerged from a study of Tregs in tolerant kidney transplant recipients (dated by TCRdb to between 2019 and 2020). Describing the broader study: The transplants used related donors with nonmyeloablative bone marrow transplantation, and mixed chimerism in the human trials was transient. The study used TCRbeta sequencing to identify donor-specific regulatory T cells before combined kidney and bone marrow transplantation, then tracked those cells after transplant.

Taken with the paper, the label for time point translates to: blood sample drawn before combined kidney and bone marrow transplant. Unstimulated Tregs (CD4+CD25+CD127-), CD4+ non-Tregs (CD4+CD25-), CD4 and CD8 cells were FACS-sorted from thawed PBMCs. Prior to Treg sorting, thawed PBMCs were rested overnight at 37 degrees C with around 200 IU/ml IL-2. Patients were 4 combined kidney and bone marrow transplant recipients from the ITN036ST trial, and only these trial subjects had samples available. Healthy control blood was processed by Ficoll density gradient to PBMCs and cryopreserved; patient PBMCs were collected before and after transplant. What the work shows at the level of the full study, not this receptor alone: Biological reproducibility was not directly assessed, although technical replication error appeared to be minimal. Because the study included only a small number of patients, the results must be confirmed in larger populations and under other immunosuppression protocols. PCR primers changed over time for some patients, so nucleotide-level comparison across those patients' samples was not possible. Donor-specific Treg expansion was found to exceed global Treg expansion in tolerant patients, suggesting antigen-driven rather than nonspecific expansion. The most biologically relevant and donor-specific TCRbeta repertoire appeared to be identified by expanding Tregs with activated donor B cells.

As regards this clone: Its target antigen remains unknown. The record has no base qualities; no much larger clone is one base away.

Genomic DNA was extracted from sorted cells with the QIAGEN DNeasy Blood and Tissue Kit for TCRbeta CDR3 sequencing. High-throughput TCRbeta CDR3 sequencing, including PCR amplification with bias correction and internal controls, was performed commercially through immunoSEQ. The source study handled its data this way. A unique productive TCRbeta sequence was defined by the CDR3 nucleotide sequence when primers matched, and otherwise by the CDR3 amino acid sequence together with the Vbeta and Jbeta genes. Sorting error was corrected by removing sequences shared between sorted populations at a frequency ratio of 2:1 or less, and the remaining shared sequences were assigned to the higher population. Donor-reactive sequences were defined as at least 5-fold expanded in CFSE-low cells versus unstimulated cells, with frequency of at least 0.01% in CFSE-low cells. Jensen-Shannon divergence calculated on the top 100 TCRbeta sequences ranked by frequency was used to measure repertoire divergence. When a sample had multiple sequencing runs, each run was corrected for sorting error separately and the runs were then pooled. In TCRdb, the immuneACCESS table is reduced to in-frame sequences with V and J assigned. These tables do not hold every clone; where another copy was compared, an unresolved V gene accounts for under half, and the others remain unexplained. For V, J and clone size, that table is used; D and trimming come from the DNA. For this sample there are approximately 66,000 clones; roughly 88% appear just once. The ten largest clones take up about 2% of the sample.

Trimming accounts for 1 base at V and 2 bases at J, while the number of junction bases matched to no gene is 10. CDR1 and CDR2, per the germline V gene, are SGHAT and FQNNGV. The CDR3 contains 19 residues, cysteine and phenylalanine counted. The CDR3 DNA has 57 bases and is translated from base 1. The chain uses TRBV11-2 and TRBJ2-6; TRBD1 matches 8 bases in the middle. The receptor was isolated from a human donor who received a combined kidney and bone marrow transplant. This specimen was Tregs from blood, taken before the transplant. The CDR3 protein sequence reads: CASSLVGSRGLAGANVLTF. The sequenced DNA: TGTGCCAGCAGCTTAGTAGGTAGCAGGGGGCTGGCTGGGGCCAACGTCCTGACTTTC.